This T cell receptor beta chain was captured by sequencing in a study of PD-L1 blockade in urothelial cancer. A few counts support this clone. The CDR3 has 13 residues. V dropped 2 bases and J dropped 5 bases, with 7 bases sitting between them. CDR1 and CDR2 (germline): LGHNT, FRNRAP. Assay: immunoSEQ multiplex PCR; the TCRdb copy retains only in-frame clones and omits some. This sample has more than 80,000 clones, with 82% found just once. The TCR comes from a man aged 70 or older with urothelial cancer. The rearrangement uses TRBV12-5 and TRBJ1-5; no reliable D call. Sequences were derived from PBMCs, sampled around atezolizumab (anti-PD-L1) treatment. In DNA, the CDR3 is TGTGCTAGTGGTTTGTTTGAGGATCAGCCCCAGCATTTT. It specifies CASGLFEDQPQHF.